The source of this T cell receptor (beta chain) is a study of cytomegalovirus exposure and HLA in healthy donors. This CDR3 comprises 15 residues. Germline assignment: CDR1 MDHEN and CDR2 SYDVKM. Trimming stripped 3 bases from V and 0 bases from J, with 8 bases between. The PCR made use of 60 Vbeta and 13 Jbeta primers. The data were produced by immunoSEQ multiplex PCR, yet TCRdb's version contains in-frame clones alone and is incomplete. The sample records about 94,000 clones, 50% to 75% being singletons. Source material: PBMCs. The genes are TRBV28 and TRBJ1-4; D uncertain. This TCR came from a man aged 30 to 39 in good health and CMV-seronegative. The CDR3 DNA reads TGTGCCAGCAGTTTTGTCGGGACAACTAATGAAAAACTGTTTTTT. Its translation is CASSFVGTTNEKLFF.